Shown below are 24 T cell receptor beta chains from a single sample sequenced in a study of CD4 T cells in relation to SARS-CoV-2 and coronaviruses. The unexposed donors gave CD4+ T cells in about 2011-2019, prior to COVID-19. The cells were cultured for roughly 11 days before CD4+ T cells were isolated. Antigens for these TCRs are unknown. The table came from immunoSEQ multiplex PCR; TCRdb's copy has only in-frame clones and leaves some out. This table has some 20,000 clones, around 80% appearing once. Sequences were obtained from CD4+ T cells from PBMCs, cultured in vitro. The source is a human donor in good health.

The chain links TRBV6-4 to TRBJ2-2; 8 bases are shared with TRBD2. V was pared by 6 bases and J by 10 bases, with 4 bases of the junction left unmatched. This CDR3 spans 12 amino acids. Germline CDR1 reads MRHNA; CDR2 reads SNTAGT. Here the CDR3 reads CASSSGRSELFF. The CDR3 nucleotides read TGTGCCAGCAGCAGCGGGAGATCGGAGCTGTTTTTT.

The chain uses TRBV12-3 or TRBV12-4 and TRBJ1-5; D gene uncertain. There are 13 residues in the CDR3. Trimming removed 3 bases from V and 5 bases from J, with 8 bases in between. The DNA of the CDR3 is TGTGCCAGCAGTTTCAAGGGTTATCAGCCCCAGCATTTT. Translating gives CASSFKGYQPQHF.

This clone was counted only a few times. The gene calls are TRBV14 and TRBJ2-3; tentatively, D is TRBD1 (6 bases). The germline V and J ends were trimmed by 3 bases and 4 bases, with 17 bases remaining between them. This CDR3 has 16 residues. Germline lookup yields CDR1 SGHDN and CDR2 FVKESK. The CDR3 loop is CASSHLSQGSPDTQYF. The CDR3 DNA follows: TGTGCCAGCAGCCACCTAAGTCAGGGGAGTCCAGATACGCAGTATTTT.

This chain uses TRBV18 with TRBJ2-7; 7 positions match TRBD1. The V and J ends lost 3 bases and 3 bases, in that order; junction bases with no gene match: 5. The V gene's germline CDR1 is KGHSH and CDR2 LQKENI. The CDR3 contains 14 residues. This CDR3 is CASSPTGQNYEQYF. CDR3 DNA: TGTGCCAGCTCACCGACGGGACAGAACTACGAGCAGTACTTC.

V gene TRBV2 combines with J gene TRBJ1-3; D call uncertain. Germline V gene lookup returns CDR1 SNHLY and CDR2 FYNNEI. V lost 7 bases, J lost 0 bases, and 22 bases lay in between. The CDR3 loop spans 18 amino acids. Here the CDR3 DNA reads TGTGCCAGCATTCGAGAGGAGGGCCAAGGACCCTCTGGAAACACCATATATTTT. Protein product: CASIREEGQGPSGNTIYF.

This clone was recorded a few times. The CDR3 is CASSQDTRVDNEQFF. The CDR3 DNA sequence: TGTGCCAGCAGCCAAGATACCAGGGTGGACAATGAGCAGTTCTTC. V and J are TRBV3-1 (or the pseudogene TRBV3-2) and TRBJ2-1; maybe TRBD1 (5 bases). Germline CDR1 and CDR2: LGHDT and YNNKEL (reference sequence). The CDR3 sequence is 15 residues long. V was cut by 0 bases and J by 5 bases, with 11 bases left in between.

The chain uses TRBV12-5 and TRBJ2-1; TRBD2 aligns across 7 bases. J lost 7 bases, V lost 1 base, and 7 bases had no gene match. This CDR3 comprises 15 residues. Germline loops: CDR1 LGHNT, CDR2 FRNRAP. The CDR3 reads CASGLGRERRNEQFF. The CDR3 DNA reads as TGTGCTAGTGGTTTGGGGCGGGAGAGAAGAAATGAGCAGTTCTTC.

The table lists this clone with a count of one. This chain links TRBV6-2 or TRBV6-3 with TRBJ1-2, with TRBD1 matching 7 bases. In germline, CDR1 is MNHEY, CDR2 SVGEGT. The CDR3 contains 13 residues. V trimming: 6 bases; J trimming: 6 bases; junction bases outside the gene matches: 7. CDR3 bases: TGTGCCAGCAGCGAAAAACAGGGGAATGGCTACACCTTC. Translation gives CASSEKQGNGYTF.

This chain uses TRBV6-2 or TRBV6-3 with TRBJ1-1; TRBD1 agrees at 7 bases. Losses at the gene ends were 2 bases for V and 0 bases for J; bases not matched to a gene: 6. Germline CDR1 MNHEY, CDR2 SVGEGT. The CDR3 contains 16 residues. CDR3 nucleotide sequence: TGTGCCAGCAGTTACGGTGGCAGGGGGTTGAACACTGAAGCTTTCTTT. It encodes CASSYGGRGLNTEAFF.

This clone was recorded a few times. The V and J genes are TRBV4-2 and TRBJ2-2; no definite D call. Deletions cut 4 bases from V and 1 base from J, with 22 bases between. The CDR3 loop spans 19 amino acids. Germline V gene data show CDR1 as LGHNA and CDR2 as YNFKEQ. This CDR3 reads CASSPPLSPLGQNTGELFF. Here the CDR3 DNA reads TGTGCCAGCAGCCCTCCTCTTAGTCCCCTAGGTCAGAACACCGGGGAGCTGTTTTTT.

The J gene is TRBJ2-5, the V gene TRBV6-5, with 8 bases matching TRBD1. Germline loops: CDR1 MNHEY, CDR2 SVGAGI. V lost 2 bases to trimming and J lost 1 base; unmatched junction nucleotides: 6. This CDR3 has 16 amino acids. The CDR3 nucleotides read TGTGCCAGCAGTTACGGAATGACAGGGGTCCAAGAGACCCAGTACTTC. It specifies CASSYGMTGVQETQYF.

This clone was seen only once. CDR3 loop: CASIGLAKEQFF. The CDR3 DNA follows: TGTGCCAGCATCGGACTAGCAAAGGAGCAGTTCTTC. This chain links TRBV6-5 with TRBJ2-1; 8 bases line up with TRBD2. V lost 7 bases, J lost 10 bases, and 6 bases stayed unmatched. Germline CDR1 MNHEY, CDR2 SVGAGI. The CDR3 has 12 residues.

The CDR3 here is CASSPLVQWNEQFF. CDR3 sequence (DNA): TGTGCCAGCTCACCCTTGGTACAGTGGAATGAGCAGTTCTTC. The J gene is TRBJ2-1, the V gene TRBV18; unclear D gene. CDR1 is KGHSH, CDR2 LQKENI, per germline. The CDR3 runs 14 residues. Trimming stripped 3 bases from V and 7 bases from J, with 13 bases between.

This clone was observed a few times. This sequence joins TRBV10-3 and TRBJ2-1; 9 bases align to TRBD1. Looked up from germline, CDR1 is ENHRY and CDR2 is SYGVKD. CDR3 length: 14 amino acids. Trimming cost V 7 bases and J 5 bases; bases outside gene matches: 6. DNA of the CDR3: TGTGCCATCAAAACCGGGACAGGGAACAATGAGCAGTTCTTC. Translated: CAIKTGTGNNEQFF.

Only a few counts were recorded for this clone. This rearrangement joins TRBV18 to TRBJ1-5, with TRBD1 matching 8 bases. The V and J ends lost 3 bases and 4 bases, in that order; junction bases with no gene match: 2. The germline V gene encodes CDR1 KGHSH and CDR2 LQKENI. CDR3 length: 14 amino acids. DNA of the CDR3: TGTGCCAGCTCACCTAGGACAGGGAATCAGCCCCAGCATTTT. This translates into CASSPRTGNQPQHF.

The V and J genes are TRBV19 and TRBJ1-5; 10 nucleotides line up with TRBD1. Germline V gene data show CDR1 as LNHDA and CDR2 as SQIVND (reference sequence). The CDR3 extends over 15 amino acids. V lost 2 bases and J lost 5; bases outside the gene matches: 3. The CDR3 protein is CASSIPGTGDQPQHF. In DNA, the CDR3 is TGTGCCAGTAGTATACCCGGGACAGGGGATCAGCCCCAGCATTTT.

The CDR3 sequence is CASGRVLGEAFF. The CDR3 DNA is TGTGCCAGCGGGAGGGTGTTGGGTGAAGCTTTCTTT. This chain joins TRBV7-9 and TRBJ1-1; D is undetermined. Germline values: CDR1 SEHNR, CDR2 FQNEAQ (reference sequence). The CDR3 spans 12 residues. Trimming took off 8 bases at V and 7 bases at J, with 14 bases between the two ends.

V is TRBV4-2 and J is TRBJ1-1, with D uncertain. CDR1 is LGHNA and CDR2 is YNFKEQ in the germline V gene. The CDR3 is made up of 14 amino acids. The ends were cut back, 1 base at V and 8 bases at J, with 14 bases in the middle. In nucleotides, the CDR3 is TGTGCCAGCAGCCAAGTGGAGAGGGCAACAGAAGCTTTCTTT. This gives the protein CASSQVERATEAFF.

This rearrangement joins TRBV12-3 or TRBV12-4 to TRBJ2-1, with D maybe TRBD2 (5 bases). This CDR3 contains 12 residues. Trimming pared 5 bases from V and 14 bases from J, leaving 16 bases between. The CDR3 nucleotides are TGTGCCAGCAGTCAAAACGGCCCGGGGAAGTTCTTC. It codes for CASSQNGPGKFF.

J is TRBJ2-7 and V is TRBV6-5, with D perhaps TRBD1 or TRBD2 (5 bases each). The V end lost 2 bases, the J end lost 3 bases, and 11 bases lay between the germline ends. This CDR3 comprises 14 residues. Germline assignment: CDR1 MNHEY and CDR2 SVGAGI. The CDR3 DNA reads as TGTGCCAGCAGTTACCCGGGACGGGGCTACGAGCAGTACTTC. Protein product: CASSYPGRGYEQYF.

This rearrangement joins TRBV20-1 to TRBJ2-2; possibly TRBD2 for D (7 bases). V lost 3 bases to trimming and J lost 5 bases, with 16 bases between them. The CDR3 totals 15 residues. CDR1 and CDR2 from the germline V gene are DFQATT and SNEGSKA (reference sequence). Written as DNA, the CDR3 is TGCAGTGCTAGTGAGGGGGGGCGCGGGACCGGGGAGCTGTTTTTT. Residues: CSASEGGRGTGELFF.

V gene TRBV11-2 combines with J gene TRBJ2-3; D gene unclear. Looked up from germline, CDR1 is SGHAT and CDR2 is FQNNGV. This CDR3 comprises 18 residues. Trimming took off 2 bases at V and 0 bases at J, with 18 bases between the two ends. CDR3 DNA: TGTGCCAGCAGCTTATTATTGGTCAGCCCGCCTAGCACAGATACGCAGTATTTT. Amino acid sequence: CASSLLLVSPPSTDTQYF.

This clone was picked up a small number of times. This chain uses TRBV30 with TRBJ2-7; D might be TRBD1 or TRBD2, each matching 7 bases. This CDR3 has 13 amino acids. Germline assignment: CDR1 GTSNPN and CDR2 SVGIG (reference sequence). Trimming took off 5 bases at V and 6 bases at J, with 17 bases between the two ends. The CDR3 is CAWGRDRTVEQYF. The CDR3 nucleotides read TGTGCCTGGGGGAGGGACAGAACCGTCGAGCAGTACTTC.

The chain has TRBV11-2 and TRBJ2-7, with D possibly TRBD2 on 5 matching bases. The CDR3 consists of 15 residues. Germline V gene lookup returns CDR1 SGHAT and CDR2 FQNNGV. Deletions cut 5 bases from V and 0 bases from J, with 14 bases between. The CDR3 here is CASSPRGFPSYEQYF. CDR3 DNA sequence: TGTGCCAGCAGCCCACGGGGATTCCCCTCCTACGAGCAGTACTTC.